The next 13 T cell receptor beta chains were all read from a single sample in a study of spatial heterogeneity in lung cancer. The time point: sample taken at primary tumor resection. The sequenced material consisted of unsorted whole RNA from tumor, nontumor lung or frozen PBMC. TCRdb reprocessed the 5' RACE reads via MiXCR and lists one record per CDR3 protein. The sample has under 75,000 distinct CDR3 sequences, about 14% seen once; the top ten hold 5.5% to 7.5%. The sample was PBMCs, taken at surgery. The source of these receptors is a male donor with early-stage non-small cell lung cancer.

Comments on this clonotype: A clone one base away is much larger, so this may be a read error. The CDR3: CASIPQPGEQYF. The CDR3 coding sequence is TGTGCCAGCATCCCCCAGCCCGGCGAGCAGTACTTC. The chain employs TRBV2 and TRBJ2-7; D is undetermined. This CDR3 is 12 amino acids long. V was trimmed by 7 bases and J by 6 bases, leaving 13 bases between them. CDR1 and CDR2 from the germline V gene are SNHLY and FYNNEI.

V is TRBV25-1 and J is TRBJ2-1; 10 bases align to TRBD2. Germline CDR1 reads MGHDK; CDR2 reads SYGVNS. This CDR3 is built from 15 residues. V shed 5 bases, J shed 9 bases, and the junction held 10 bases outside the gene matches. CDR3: CASSSIAGGNVEQFF. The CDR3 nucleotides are TGTGCCAGCAGTTCGATAGCGGGAGGAAACGTTGAGCAGTTCTTC.

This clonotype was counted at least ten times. Written as DNA, the CDR3 is TGTGCCAGCAGTGAGGGAGTCCCCTACAATGAGCAGTTCTTC. This encodes CASSEGVPYNEQFF. This chain uses TRBV12-3 or TRBV12-4 with TRBJ2-1; D is possibly TRBD2 (5 bases). The length of the CDR3 is 14 residues. Trimming took 5 bases from V and 2 from J, leaving 10 bases between them.

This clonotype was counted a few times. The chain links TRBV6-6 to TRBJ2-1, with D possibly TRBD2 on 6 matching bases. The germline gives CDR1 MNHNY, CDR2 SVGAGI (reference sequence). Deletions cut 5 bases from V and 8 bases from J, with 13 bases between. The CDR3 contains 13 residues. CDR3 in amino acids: CASSAGSYDEQFF. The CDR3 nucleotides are TGTGCCAGCAGTGCCGGGAGTTACGATGAGCAGTTCTTC.

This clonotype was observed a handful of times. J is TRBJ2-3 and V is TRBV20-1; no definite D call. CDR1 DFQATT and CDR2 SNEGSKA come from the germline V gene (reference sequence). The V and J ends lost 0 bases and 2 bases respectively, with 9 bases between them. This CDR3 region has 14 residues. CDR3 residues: CSARDPRSTDTQYF. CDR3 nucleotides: TGCAGTGCTAGAGATCCTCGGTCCACAGATACGCAGTATTTT.

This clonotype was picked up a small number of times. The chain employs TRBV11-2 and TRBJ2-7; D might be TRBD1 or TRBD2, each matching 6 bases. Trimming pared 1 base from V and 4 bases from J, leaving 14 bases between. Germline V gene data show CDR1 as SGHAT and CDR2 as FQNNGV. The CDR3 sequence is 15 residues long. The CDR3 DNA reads TGTGCCAGCAGCTTAGTTGGCAGGGGAGGTTACGAGCAGTACTTC. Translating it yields CASSLVGRGGYEQYF.

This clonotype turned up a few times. The CDR3: CASSLFQATGNTIYF. As DNA, the CDR3 is TGTGCCAGCAGTTTATTCCAGGCTACTGGAAACACCATATATTTT. The chain carries TRBV12-3 or TRBV12-4 and TRBJ1-3; D gene unclear. Trimming removed 2 bases from V and 2 bases from J, with 10 bases in between. The CDR3 consists of 15 residues.

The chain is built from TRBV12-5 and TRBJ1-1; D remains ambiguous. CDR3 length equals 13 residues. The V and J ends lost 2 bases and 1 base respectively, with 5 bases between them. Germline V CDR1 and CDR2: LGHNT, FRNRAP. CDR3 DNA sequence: TGTGCTAGTGGTTTGACGGGGAACACTGAAGCTTTCTTT. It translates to CASGLTGNTEAFF. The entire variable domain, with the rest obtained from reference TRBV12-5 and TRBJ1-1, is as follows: DARVTQTPRHKVTEMGQEVTMRCQPILGHNTVFWYRQTMMQGLELLAYFRNRAPLDDSGMPKDRFSAEMPDATLATLKIQPSEPRDSAVYFCASGLTGNTEAFFGQGTRLTVV.

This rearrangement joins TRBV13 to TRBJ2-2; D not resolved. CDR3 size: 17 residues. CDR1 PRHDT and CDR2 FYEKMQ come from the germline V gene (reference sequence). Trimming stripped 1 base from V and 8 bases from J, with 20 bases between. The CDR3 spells CASSLEKGSGAGGELFF. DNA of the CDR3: TGTGCCAGCAGCTTAGAAAAGGGCTCGGGCGCAGGAGGGGAGCTGTTTTTT.

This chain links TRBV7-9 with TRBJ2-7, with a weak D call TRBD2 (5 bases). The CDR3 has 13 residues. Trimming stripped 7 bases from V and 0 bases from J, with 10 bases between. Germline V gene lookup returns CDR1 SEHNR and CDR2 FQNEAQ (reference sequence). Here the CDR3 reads CASNQGSSYEQYF. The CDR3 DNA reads TGTGCCAGCAACCAAGGGAGCTCCTACGAGCAGTACTTC.

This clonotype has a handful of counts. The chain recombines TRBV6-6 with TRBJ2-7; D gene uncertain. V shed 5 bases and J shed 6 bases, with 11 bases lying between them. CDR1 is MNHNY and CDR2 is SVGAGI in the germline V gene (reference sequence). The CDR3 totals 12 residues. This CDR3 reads CASSRGPVEQYF. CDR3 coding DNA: TGTGCCAGCAGTCGCGGACCTGTCGAGCAGTACTTC.

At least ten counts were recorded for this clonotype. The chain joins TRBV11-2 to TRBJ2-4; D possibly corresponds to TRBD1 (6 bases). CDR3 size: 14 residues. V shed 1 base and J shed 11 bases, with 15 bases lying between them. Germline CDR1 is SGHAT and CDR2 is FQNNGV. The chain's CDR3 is CASSLGSVGTFQYF. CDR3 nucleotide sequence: TGTGCCAGCAGCTTAGGGTCGGTCGGGACATTTCAGTACTTC.

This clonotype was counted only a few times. The CDR3 DNA sequence: TGTGCCTGGAGTGTACCCGGGGACACCGGGGAGCTGTTTTTT. Amino acid sequence: CAWSVPGDTGELFF. The V and J genes are TRBV30 and TRBJ2-2, with D perhaps matching TRBD2 (5 bases). Germline CDR1 and CDR2: GTSNPN and SVGIG (reference sequence). The V end lost 0 bases, the J end lost 3 bases, and 8 bases lay between the germline ends. This CDR3 contains 14 residues.